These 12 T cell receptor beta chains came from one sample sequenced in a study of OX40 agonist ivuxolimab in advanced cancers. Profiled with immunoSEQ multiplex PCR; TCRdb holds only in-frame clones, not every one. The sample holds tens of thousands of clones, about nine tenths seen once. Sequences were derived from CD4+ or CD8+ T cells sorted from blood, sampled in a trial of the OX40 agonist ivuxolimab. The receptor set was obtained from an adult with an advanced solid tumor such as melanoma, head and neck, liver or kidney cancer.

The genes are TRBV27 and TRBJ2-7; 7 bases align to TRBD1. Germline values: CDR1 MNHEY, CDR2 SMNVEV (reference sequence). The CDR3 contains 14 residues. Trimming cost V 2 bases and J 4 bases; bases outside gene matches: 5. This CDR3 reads CASSLGTATYEQYF. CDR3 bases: TGTGCCAGCAGTTTAGGGACAGCCACATACGAGCAGTACTTC.

CDR3: CASSLELGTGNTIYF. The CDR3 DNA reads as TGTGCCAGCAGCTTAGAGCTAGGGACGGGAAACACCATATATTTT. The rearrangement uses TRBV7-9 and TRBJ1-3; TRBD1 might be the D (5 bases). Trimming removed 1 base from V and 4 bases from J, with 11 bases in between. Germline V gene data show CDR1 as SEHNR and CDR2 as FQNEAQ (reference sequence). There are 15 residues in the CDR3.

Written as DNA, the CDR3 is TGTGCCAGCGGGGGACAGGAGGATGGCTACACCTTC. Translated, it gives CASGGQEDGYTF. The chain has TRBV28 and TRBJ1-2; 8 bases match TRBD1. The length of the CDR3 is 12 residues. Germline V gene sequence: CDR1 MDHEN, CDR2 SYDVKM. V lost 8 bases and J lost 6; bases outside the gene matches: 5.

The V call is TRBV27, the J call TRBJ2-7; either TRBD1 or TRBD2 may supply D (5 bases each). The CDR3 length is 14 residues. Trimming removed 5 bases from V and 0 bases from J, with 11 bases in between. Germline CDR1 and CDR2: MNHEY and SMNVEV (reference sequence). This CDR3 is CASSRGGPSYEQYF. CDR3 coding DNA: TGTGCCAGCAGTAGGGGCGGGCCCTCCTACGAGCAGTACTTC.

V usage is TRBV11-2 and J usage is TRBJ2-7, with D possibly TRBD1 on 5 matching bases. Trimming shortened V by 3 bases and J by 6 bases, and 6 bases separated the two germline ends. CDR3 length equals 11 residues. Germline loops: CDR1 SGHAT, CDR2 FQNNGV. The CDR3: CASSLGPEQYF. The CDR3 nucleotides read TGTGCCAGCAGCTTGGGGCCCGAGCAGTACTTC.

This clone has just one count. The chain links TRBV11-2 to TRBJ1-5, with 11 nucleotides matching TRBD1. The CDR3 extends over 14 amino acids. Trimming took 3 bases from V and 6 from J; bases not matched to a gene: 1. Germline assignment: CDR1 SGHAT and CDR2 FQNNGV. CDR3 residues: CASSFGTGGQPQHF. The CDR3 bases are TGTGCCAGCAGCTTTGGGACAGGGGGTCAGCCCCAGCATTTT.

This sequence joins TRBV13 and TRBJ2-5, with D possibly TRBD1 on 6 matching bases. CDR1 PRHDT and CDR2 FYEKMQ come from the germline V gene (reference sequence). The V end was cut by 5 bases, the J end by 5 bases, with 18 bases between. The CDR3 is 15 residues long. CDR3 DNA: TGTGCCAGCAGCGCCCGCGGAACAGGGTCGGAGACCCAGTACTTC. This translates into CASSARGTGSETQYF.

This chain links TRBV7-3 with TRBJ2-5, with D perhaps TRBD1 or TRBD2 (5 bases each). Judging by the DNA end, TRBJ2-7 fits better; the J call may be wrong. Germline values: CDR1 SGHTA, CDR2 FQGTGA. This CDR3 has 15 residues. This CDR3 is CASSLQSGLGYEQYF. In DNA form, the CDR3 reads TGTGCCAGCAGCTTACAATCGGGGCTGGGCTACGAGCAGTACTTC.

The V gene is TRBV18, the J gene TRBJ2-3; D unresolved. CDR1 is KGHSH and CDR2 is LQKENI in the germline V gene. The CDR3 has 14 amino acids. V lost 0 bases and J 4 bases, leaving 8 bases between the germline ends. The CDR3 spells CASSPPTDADTQYF. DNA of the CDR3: TGTGCCAGCTCACCACCGACTGACGCAGATACGCAGTATTTT.

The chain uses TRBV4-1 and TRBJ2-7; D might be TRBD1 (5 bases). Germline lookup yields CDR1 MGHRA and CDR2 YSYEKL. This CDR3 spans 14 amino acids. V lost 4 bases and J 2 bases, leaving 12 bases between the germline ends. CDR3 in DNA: TGCGCCAGCAGCCGCCCGGACAAGCCCTACGAGCAGTACTTC. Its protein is CASSRPDKPYEQYF.

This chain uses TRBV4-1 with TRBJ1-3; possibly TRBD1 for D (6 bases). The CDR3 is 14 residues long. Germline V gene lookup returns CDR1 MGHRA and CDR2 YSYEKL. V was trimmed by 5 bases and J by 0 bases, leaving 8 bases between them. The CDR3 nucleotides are TGCGCCAGCAGCAACAGGGTCTCTGGAAACACCATATATTTT. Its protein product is CASSNRVSGNTIYF.

In DNA form, the CDR3 reads TGTGCCAGCAGCTCGTTAGCGGGAGGACGAGAGCAGTTCTTC. Translated: CASSSLAGGREQFF. V gene TRBV7-9 combines with J gene TRBJ2-1; 10 bases map to TRBD2. Germline V CDR1 and CDR2: SEHNR, FQNEAQ (reference sequence). Germline trimming cut 4 bases from V and 10 bases from J; bases unmatched to any gene: 7. The CDR3 has 14 residues. The variable domain in full, completed from reference TRBV7-9 and TRBJ2-1, reads DTGVSQNPRHKITKRGQNVTFRCDPISEHNRLYWYRQTLGQGPEFLTYFQNEAQLEKSRLLSDRFSAERPKGSFSTLEIQRTEQGDSAMYLCASSSLAGGREQFFGPGTRLTVL.